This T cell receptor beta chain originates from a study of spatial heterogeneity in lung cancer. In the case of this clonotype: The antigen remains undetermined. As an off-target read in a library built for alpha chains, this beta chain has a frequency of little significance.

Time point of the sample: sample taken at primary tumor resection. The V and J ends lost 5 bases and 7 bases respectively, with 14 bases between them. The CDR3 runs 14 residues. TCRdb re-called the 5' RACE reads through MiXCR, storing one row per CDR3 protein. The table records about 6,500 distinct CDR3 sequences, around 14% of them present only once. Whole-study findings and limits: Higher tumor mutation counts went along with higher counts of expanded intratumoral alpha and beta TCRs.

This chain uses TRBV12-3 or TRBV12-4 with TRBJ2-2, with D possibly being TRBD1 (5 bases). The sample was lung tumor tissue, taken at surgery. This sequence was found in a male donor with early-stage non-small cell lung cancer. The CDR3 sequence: CASSPQGVHGELFF. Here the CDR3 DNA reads TGTGCCAGCAGTCCCCAGGGCGTCCACGGGGAGCTGTTTTTT.